This T cell receptor (beta chain) came from a study of T cells after yellow fever vaccination. Regarding the study as a whole: In FACS-sorted repertoires, abundant clonotypes from the bulk population could appear as contaminants.

Template-switching 5'RACE yielded the TCR cDNA; a universal primer site and UMIs were added in the process. Via MiXCR, TCRdb re-called the 5' RACE reads, giving one row per CDR3 protein. The sample consists of some 600,000 distinct CDR3 sequences, over 9% of them appearing once. Germline V gene lookup returns CDR1 SGHDT and CDR2 YYEEEE. The CDR3 totals 16 residues. V was clipped by 2 bases and J by 2 bases, with 16 bases between them. Comment on this clonotype: The target antigen is unknown.

Sequencing was performed on PBMCs, taken on the day of the yellow fever booster vaccination. The rearrangement uses TRBV5-6 and TRBJ2-5, with no clear D. The clonotype comes from a man aged 30 to 39 who received the YFV17D yellow fever vaccine. CDR3 nucleotides: TGTGCCAGCAGCTTCCGGGCCCCCGGTGGGCAAGAGACCCAGTACTTC. Translating gives CASSFRAPGGQETQYF.